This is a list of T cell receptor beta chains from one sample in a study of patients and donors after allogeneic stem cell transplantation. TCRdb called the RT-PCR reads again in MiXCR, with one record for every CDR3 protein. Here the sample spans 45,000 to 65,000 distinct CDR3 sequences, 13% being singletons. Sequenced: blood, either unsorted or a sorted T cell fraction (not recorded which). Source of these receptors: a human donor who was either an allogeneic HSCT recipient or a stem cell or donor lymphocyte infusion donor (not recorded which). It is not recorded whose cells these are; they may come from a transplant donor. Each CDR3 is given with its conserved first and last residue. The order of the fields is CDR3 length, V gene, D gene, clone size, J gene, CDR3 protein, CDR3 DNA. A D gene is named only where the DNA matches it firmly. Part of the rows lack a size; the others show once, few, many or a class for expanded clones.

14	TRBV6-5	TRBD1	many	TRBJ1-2	CASSYSGTGGGYTF	TGTGCCAGCAGTTACTCCGGGACAGGGGGAGGCTACACCTTC
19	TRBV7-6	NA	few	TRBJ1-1	CASSLGKRQLLSRNTEAFF	TGTGCCAGCAGCTTAGGGAAGCGACAGCTATTATCCAGGAACACTGAAGCTTTCTTT
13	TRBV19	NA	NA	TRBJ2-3	CASSAVSTDTQYF	TGTGCCAGTAGTGCGGTCTCCACAGATACGCAGTATTTT
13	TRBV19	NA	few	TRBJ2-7	CASSLQGKNEQYF	TGTGCCAGTAGTCTCCAGGGGAAGAACGAGCAGTACTTC
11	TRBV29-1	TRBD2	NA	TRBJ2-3	CSSGGGDTQYF	TGCAGCTCCGGGGGGGGAGATACGCAGTATTTT
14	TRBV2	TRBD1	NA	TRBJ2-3	CASAGQGSADTQYF	TGTGCCAGCGCTGGACAGGGATCGGCAGATACGCAGTATTTT
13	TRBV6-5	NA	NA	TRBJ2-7	CASSYRDIYEQYF	TGTGCCAGCAGTTATAGGGACATCTACGAGCAGTACTTC
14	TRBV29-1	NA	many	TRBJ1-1	CSVEVRGRNTEAFF	TGCAGCGTTGAAGTAAGGGGCCGGAACACTGAAGCTTTCTTT
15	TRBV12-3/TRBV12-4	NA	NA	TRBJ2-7	CASSPGRLISYEQYF	TGTGCCAGCAGCCCAGGACGGCTGATATCCTACGAGCAGTACTTC
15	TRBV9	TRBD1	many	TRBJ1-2	CASSPRDRANYGYTF	TGTGCCAGCAGCCCCCGTGACAGGGCTAACTATGGCTACACCTTC
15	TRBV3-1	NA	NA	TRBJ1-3	CASSQESGGGNSIYF	TGTGCCAGCAGCCAAGAGAGCGGAGGGGGAAACTCCATATATTTT
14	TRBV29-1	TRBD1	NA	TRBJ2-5	CSVFEGQGQETQYF	TGCAGCGTTTTCGAGGGACAGGGCCAAGAGACCCAGTACTTC
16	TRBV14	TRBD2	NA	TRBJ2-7	CASSLASGRAHYEQYF	TGTGCCAGCAGTTTGGCTAGCGGGAGGGCCCACTACGAGCAGTACTTC
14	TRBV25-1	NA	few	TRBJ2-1	CASSVRTSYNEQFF	TGTGCCAGCAGTGTCAGGACTTCTTACAATGAGCAGTTCTTC
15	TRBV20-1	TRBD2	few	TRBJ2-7	CSARDESGSTNEQYF	TGCAGTGCTAGAGATGAGAGCGGGAGCACGAACGAGCAGTACTTC
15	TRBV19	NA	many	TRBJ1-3	CASALQPSSGNTIYF	TGTGCCAGTGCCCTACAGCCCTCCTCTGGAAACACCATATATTTT
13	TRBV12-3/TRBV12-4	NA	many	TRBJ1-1	CASSSYTFIEAFF	TGTGCCAGCAGTTCCTACACTTTTATTGAAGCTTTCTTT
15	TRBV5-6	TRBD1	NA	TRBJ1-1	CASSLQGVMNTEAFF	TGTGCCAGCAGCTTGCAGGGGGTGATGAACACTGAAGCTTTCTTT
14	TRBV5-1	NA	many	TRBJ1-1	CASRSTGTSTEAFF	TGCGCCAGCAGAAGTACAGGGACGAGCACTGAAGCTTTCTTT
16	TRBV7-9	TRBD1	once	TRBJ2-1	CASRSTGVEPYNEQFF	TGTGCCAGCAGGTCTACAGGGGTCGAGCCCTACAATGAGCAGTTCTTC
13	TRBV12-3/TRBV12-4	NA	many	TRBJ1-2	CASTETDSHGYTF	TGTGCCAGCACCGAGACAGATTCACATGGCTACACCTTC
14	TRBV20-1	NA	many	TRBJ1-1	CSALRRGRNTEAFF	TGCAGTGCTCTAAGGAGGGGGAGGAACACTGAAGCTTTCTTT
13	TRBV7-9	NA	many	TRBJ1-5	CASSLEVDQPQHF	TGTGCCAGCAGCTTAGAGGTGGATCAGCCCCAGCATTTT
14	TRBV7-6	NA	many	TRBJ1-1	CASSLAWLSAEAFF	TGTGCCAGCAGCTTAGCGTGGTTAAGTGCTGAAGCTTTCTTT
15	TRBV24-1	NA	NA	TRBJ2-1	CATSDPFSSRNEQFF	TGTGCCACCAGTGACCCATTTTCTAGCCGCAATGAGCAGTTCTTC
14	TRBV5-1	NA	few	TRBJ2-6	CASSLSTGANVLTF	TGCGCCAGCAGCTTGAGTACTGGGGCCAACGTCCTGACTTTC
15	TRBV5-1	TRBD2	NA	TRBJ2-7	CASSLVLAGTHEQYF	TGCGCCAGCAGCTTGGTTCTAGCGGGAACGCACGAGCAGTACTTC
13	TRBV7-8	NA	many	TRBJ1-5	CASSFLRGQPQHF	TGTGCCAGCAGCTTTCTTCGGGGTCAGCCCCAGCATTTT
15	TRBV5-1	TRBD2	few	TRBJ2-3	CASSPGLAGTDTQYF	TGCGCCAGCAGCCCGGGACTAGCGGGAACAGATACGCAGTATTTT